The 7 T cell receptor beta chains below were found in one sample sequenced in a study of cytomegalovirus exposure and HLA in healthy donors. PCR amplification relied on 60 Vbeta primers (plus 13 Jbeta primers). This table comes from immunoSEQ multiplex PCR, and its TCRdb copy is limited to in-frame clones, with some not included. Of some 120,000 clones listed, around 77% were seen once; the top ten hold 11%. Sequencing was performed on PBMCs. All receptors come from a man in his forties in good health and CMV-seropositive.

J is TRBJ2-7 and V is TRBV6-1; 13 bases map to TRBD2. V lost 6 bases and J lost 3; bases outside the gene matches: 5. Germline V lookup: CDR1 MNHNS, CDR2 SASEGT. The CDR3 runs 15 residues. CDR3 region: CASRGLAGEYYEQYF. CDR3 coding DNA: TGTGCCAGCAGAGGACTAGCGGGGGAGTACTACGAGCAGTACTTC.

J is TRBJ2-1 and V is TRBV19, with TRBD2 as a possible D gene (5 bases). Between the trimmed V and J ends, which lost 6 bases and 9 bases, there was a span of 9 bases. The CDR3 is 11 residues long. CDR1 LNHDA and CDR2 SQIVND come from the germline V gene (reference sequence). CDR3 region: CASSMLAEQFF. DNA of the CDR3: TGTGCCAGTAGCATGCTAGCTGAGCAGTTCTTC.

The rearrangement joins TRBV7-2 to TRBJ2-4; 10 bases are a match to TRBD2. From germline, CDR1 is SGHTA and CDR2 FQGNSA. Germline trimming cut 5 bases from V and 2 bases from J; bases unmatched to any gene: 6. CDR3 length: 16 residues. The DNA of the CDR3 is TGTGCCAGCAGCCACAGCGGGGGGGCCTCCAAAAACATTCAGTACTTC. Translating it yields CASSHSGGASKNIQYF. The full variable domain, with the rest looked up from reference TRBV7-2 and TRBJ2-4, is GAGVSQSPSNKVTEKGKDVELRCDPISGHTALYWYRQSLGQGLEFLIYFQGNSAPDKSGLPSDRFSAERTGGSVSTLTIQRTQQEDSAVYLCASSHSGGASKNIQYFGAGTRLSVL.

The rearrangement links TRBV5-5 to TRBJ1-4; perhaps TRBD1 as D (5 bases). The CDR3 consists of 15 residues. Trimming stripped 4 bases from V and 7 bases from J, with 17 bases between. CDR1 is SGHKS, CDR2 YYEKEE, per germline (reference sequence). The CDR3 region has the DNA TGTGCCAGCAGCCAAGTTCGGGGGGGTGGTGAAAAACTGTTTTTT. It specifies CASSQVRGGGEKLFF.

Of note for this clone: The junction departs from the called germline gene at one end, perhaps through a read error. The chain carries TRBV29-1 and TRBJ2-4; 8 nucleotides agree with TRBD1. Germline V gene lookup returns CDR1 SQVTM and CDR2 ANQGSEA. The CDR3 totals 17 residues. CDR3 sequence reads: CSVYGAGGNLAKNSQYF. Here the CDR3 DNA reads TGCAGCGTTTATGGTGCAGGGGGCAACTTGGCCAAAAACAGTCAGTACTTC.

The chain uses TRBV2 and TRBJ2-3, with TRBD2 identical over 7 bases. The CDR3 has 15 amino acids. J gave up 3 bases and V 6 bases, and 9 bases lay outside the gene matches. Per the germline V gene, CDR1 is SNHLY and CDR2 is FYNNEI. CDR3 residues: CASRVRSGVTDTQYF. The CDR3 region has the DNA TGTGCCAGCAGAGTGCGCAGCGGGGTGACAGATACGCAGTATTTT.

The chain carries TRBV19 and TRBJ1-5, with 7 positions matching TRBD1. The CDR3 covers 14 residues. Germline assignment: CDR1 LNHDA and CDR2 SQIVND (reference sequence). The junction had 10 bases not matched to a gene; V was cut back by 7 bases and J by 7 bases. The CDR3 loop reads CASKGGQGGQPQHF. DNA for the CDR3: TGTGCCAGTAAAGGCGGGCAGGGGGGACAGCCCCAGCATTTT.